This is a list of T cell receptor beta chains from one sample in a study of T cell repertoires in cytomegalovirus infection. One entry per CDR3 protein results from TCRdb running MiXCR on the reads. The sample has a few hundred thousand distinct CDR3 sequences; over 15% are singletons. Source material: CD8+ T cells from PBMCs. These receptors all stem from a human donor in good health (CMV status not recorded). Some clones in this sample may be carry-over from other donors' samples. CDR3s include the opening cysteine and the closing phenylalanine or tryptophan. Each record gives: CDR3 DNA, CDR3 protein, clone size, J gene, D gene, V gene. The D gene is left open where the match is weak. Part of the rows lack a size; the others show once, few, many or a class for expanded clones.

CDR3nt: TGTGCCAGCAGTATTGACAGGAGCTCCTATAATTCACCCCTCCACTTT; CDR3aa: CASSIDRSSYNSPLHF; abundance: NA; j_gene: TRBJ1-6; d_gene: NA; v_gene: TRBV12-3/TRBV12-4
CDR3nt: TGTGCCAGTAGTATCACCGGGACGCCGAGCTACGAGCAGTACTTC; CDR3aa: CASSITGTPSYEQYF; abundance: many; j_gene: TRBJ2-7; d_gene: NA; v_gene: TRBV19
CDR3nt: TGTGCCAGCAGTCCTTTAGGTTCCGGTCCTAGGGGGCTGGACGAGCAGTACTTC; CDR3aa: CASSPLGSGPRGLDEQYF; abundance: few; j_gene: TRBJ2-7; d_gene: TRBD1; v_gene: TRBV28
CDR3nt: TGTGCCAGCAGCCCGGGGGCGGGGGGGATTGACAAAAACATTCAGTACTTC; CDR3aa: CASSPGAGGIDKNIQYF; abundance: few; j_gene: TRBJ2-4; d_gene: TRBD2; v_gene: TRBV5-6
CDR3nt: TGTGCGGATCAGCGGCTAGCGGACGATACGCAGTATTTT; CDR3aa: CADQRLADDTQYF; abundance: NA; j_gene: TRBJ2-3; d_gene: TRBD2; v_gene: TRBV2
CDR3nt: TGTGCCAGCAGCTGGGACGCCCAAGAGACCCAGTACTTC; CDR3aa: CASSWDAQETQYF; abundance: many; j_gene: TRBJ2-5; d_gene: NA; v_gene: TRBV7-9
CDR3nt: TGTGCCAGCAGCTTATCAGCGGGGGGGCATACCGGGGAGCTGTTTTTT; CDR3aa: CASSLSAGGHTGELFF; abundance: many; j_gene: TRBJ2-2; d_gene: TRBD2; v_gene: TRBV7-2
CDR3nt: TGTGCCAGCAGCGGTCCCGGGACAGGGGCCCGCCCCTACGAGCAGTACTTC; CDR3aa: CASSGPGTGARPYEQYF; abundance: NA; j_gene: TRBJ2-7; d_gene: TRBD1; v_gene: TRBV7-6
CDR3nt: TGTGCCAGCAGTTACGATATGAACACTGAAGCTTTCTTT; CDR3aa: CASSYDMNTEAFF; abundance: many; j_gene: TRBJ1-1; d_gene: NA; v_gene: TRBV6-5
CDR3nt: TGTGCCAGCAACTTAAGGGGACTAGCGGGGGTAGATACGCAGTATTTT; CDR3aa: CASNLRGLAGVDTQYF; abundance: many; j_gene: TRBJ2-3; d_gene: TRBD2; v_gene: TRBV7-2
CDR3nt: TGTGCCAGCAGCTTAGATAAGCGGGGACCACCGTGGGTGCAGTATTTT; CDR3aa: CASSLDKRGPPWVQYF; abundance: many; j_gene: TRBJ2-3; d_gene: TRBD2; v_gene: TRBV11-2
CDR3nt: TGTGCCAGCAGTTGGGCCAGGGGGACAGATACGCAGTATTTT; CDR3aa: CASSWARGTDTQYF; abundance: many; j_gene: TRBJ2-3; d_gene: TRBD1; v_gene: TRBV27
CDR3nt: TGCGCCAGCAGCCAAGATGCTGGGGGGGATGAGGGCTACACCTTC; CDR3aa: CASSQDAGGDEGYTF; abundance: few; j_gene: TRBJ1-2; d_gene: NA; v_gene: TRBV4-1
CDR3nt: TGTGCCAGCAGTTTCACTTTCAGAGGACAGGGAGAAAAGGACTATGGCTACACCTTC; CDR3aa: CASSFTFRGQGEKDYGYTF; abundance: NA; j_gene: TRBJ1-2; d_gene: TRBD1; v_gene: TRBV6-2/TRBV6-3
CDR3nt: TGTGCCAGTCACGACAAGGGGGGACCCTACAATGAGCAGTTCTTC; CDR3aa: CASHDKGGPYNEQFF; abundance: NA; j_gene: TRBJ2-1; d_gene: NA; v_gene: TRBV27
CDR3nt: TGCGCCAGCAGCTTGGAGGACAGGGTCTCCGGGGAGCTGTTTTTT; CDR3aa: CASSLEDRVSGELFF; abundance: once; j_gene: TRBJ2-2; d_gene: TRBD1; v_gene: TRBV5-1
CDR3nt: TGTGCCAGTAGTATACTCGGGGGTGAAGCTTTCTTT; CDR3aa: CASSILGGEAFF; abundance: NA; j_gene: TRBJ1-1; d_gene: NA; v_gene: TRBV19
CDR3nt: TGTGCCAGCATGTCTGGGGCGAACTACGAGCAGTACTTC; CDR3aa: CASMSGANYEQYF; abundance: NA; j_gene: TRBJ2-7; d_gene: NA; v_gene: TRBV27
CDR3nt: TGTGCCAGCAGGTTAGGAGGGGGTTCAGAAGCTTTCTTT; CDR3aa: CASRLGGGSEAFF; abundance: NA; j_gene: TRBJ1-1; d_gene: NA; v_gene: TRBV6-5
CDR3nt: TGTGCCAGCAGTTCTAGCGGGGATATCACCGGGGAGCTGTTTTTT; CDR3aa: CASSSSGDITGELFF; abundance: many; j_gene: TRBJ2-2; d_gene: TRBD2; v_gene: TRBV7-6
CDR3nt: TGCAGTGCTAGAGAGGCGGGACTAGCGGGAGAAACAAGCTCCTACAATGAGCAGTTCTTC; CDR3aa: CSAREAGLAGETSSYNEQFF; abundance: few; j_gene: TRBJ2-1; d_gene: TRBD2; v_gene: TRBV20-1
CDR3nt: TGTGCCAGCAGCTTAGCGTCCGCGGGGTCCGAGCAGTACTTC; CDR3aa: CASSLASAGSEQYF; abundance: many; j_gene: TRBJ2-7; d_gene: NA; v_gene: TRBV7-2
CDR3nt: TGTGCCAGCAGCTGGGACTCGCTATGGCCCTATGGCTACACCTTC; CDR3aa: CASSWDSLWPYGYTF; abundance: NA; j_gene: TRBJ1-2; d_gene: NA; v_gene: TRBV7-8
CDR3nt: TGTGCCAGCAGCCCTTCCGGACTAGCGGGCTCTGGGGCCAACGTCCTGACTTTC; CDR3aa: CASSPSGLAGSGANVLTF; abundance: few; j_gene: TRBJ2-6; d_gene: TRBD2; v_gene: TRBV7-3
CDR3nt: TGTGCCAGCAGGGAACAGGGATATAGCAATCAGCCCCAGCATTTT; CDR3aa: CASREQGYSNQPQHF; abundance: many; j_gene: TRBJ1-5; d_gene: NA; v_gene: TRBV6-5
CDR3nt: TGTGCCAGTAGTATTGGGAGTTCGAACACTGAAGCTTTCTTT; CDR3aa: CASSIGSSNTEAFF; abundance: many; j_gene: TRBJ1-1; d_gene: NA; v_gene: TRBV19
CDR3nt: TGTGCCAGCAGTTTATCGGGGGATACCTACGAGCAGTACTTC; CDR3aa: CASSLSGDTYEQYF; abundance: NA; j_gene: TRBJ2-7; d_gene: NA; v_gene: TRBV27
CDR3nt: TGCAGCGTCCGTCAGACCCAGGGGGACTATGGCTACACCTTC; CDR3aa: CSVRQTQGDYGYTF; abundance: few; j_gene: TRBJ1-2; d_gene: TRBD1; v_gene: TRBV29-1
CDR3nt: TGTGCCAGTAGAACAGGGGAGGCTCGCCTCGGGAATGAAAAACTGTTTTTT; CDR3aa: CASRTGEARLGNEKLFF; abundance: few; j_gene: TRBJ1-4; d_gene: TRBD1; v_gene: TRBV19
CDR3nt: TGTGCCAGCAGCCCATACGGGCCGAGCTCCTACGAGCAGTACTTC; CDR3aa: CASSPYGPSSYEQYF; abundance: NA; j_gene: TRBJ2-7; d_gene: NA; v_gene: TRBV11-2
CDR3nt: TGTGCCAGCAGCTCCGTGGGGGTTGGCGAGCAGTACTTC; CDR3aa: CASSSVGVGEQYF; abundance: NA; j_gene: TRBJ2-7; d_gene: NA; v_gene: TRBV7-6
CDR3nt: TGCAGTGCTAGAGATATCCGGGACACCAATCCGTGGCAGCCCCAGCATTTT; CDR3aa: CSARDIRDTNPWQPQHF; abundance: few; j_gene: TRBJ1-5; d_gene: NA; v_gene: TRBV20-1
CDR3nt: TGTGCCAGCAGCTTTTTCGCAGGGCCTGGAAACACCATATATTTT; CDR3aa: CASSFFAGPGNTIYF; abundance: NA; j_gene: TRBJ1-3; d_gene: NA; v_gene: TRBV7-2
CDR3nt: TGTGCCAGCAGTCAAAACCCGGGACAGGCCATCTCTGGGGCCAACGTCCTGACTTTC; CDR3aa: CASSQNPGQAISGANVLTF; abundance: NA; j_gene: TRBJ2-6; d_gene: TRBD1; v_gene: TRBV6-2/TRBV6-3
CDR3nt: TGTGCCAGCAGCTTAGTTCCAGGGAGCTCCTACAATGAGCAGTTCTTC; CDR3aa: CASSLVPGSSYNEQFF; abundance: many; j_gene: TRBJ2-1; d_gene: NA; v_gene: TRBV7-6
CDR3nt: TGTGCCAACCGGACAGGGGTGTCCAAAAACATTCAGTACTTC; CDR3aa: CANRTGVSKNIQYF; abundance: NA; j_gene: TRBJ2-4; d_gene: TRBD1; v_gene: TRBV28
CDR3nt: TGTGCCAGCAGCTTATTTAGCGTCAATGAGCAGTTCTTC; CDR3aa: CASSLFSVNEQFF; abundance: many; j_gene: TRBJ2-1; d_gene: NA; v_gene: TRBV7-9
CDR3nt: TGTGCCAGCAGCTTAGTGGGGGGGACCCAAGAGACCCAGTACTTC; CDR3aa: CASSLVGGTQETQYF; abundance: many; j_gene: TRBJ2-5; d_gene: TRBD2; v_gene: TRBV7-2
CDR3nt: TGCGCCAGCAGCCAAGATACCCAGCCTAGCACAGATACGCAGTATTTT; CDR3aa: CASSQDTQPSTDTQYF; abundance: NA; j_gene: TRBJ2-3; d_gene: NA; v_gene: TRBV4-3
CDR3nt: TGTGCCAGCAGCTTGGGTCGGGACACCTTCCCTGAAGCTTTCTTT; CDR3aa: CASSLGRDTFPEAFF; abundance: NA; j_gene: TRBJ1-1; d_gene: NA; v_gene: TRBV5-6
CDR3nt: TGTGCCAGCAGCCTCAGGGGCAGGGAGAGAATAAGCAATCAGCCCCAGCATTTT; CDR3aa: CASSLRGRERISNQPQHF; abundance: many; j_gene: TRBJ1-5; d_gene: NA; v_gene: TRBV6-1
CDR3nt: TGTGCCAGCAGCTCGCAGGGGACTTCCTACGTGCAGTACTTC; CDR3aa: CASSSQGTSYVQYF; abundance: NA; j_gene: TRBJ2-7; d_gene: NA; v_gene: TRBV7-6
CDR3nt: TGTGCCAGCACCTTCTCCAGGGCAAGGCAGGGCAATCAGCCCCAGCATTTT; CDR3aa: CASTFSRARQGNQPQHF; abundance: NA; j_gene: TRBJ1-5; d_gene: NA; v_gene: TRBV28
CDR3nt: TGTGCCAGCAGCTTTTCGGGACGGGCGAATGAAAAACTGTTTTTT; CDR3aa: CASSFSGRANEKLFF; abundance: many; j_gene: TRBJ1-4; d_gene: NA; v_gene: TRBV7-9
CDR3nt: TGTGCCAGCAGCTTAACGGGGCTAGCGGGGCTCGGCGAGCTGTTTTTT; CDR3aa: CASSLTGLAGLGELFF; abundance: many; j_gene: TRBJ2-2; d_gene: TRBD2; v_gene: TRBV7-3
CDR3nt: TGTGCCAGCAGCTTAGGATTTGGACAGGGATTTATGAACACTGAAGCTTTCTTT; CDR3aa: CASSLGFGQGFMNTEAFF; abundance: many; j_gene: TRBJ1-1; d_gene: TRBD1; v_gene: TRBV7-6